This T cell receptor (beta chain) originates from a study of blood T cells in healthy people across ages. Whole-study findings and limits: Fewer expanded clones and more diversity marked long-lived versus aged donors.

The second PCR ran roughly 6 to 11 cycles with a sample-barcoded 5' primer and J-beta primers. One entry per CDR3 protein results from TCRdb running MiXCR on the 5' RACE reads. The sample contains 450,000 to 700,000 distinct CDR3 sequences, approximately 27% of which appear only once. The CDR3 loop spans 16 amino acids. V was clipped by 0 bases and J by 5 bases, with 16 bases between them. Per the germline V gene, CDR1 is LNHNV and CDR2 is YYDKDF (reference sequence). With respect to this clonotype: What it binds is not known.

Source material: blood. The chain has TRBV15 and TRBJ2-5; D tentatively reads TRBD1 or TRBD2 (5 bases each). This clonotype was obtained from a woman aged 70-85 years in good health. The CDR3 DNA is TGTGCCACCAGCAGAGATGTCCGGGACGCGTGGGAGACCCAGTACTTC. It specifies CATSRDVRDAWETQYF.